A selection of T cell receptor beta chains follows, all from one sample in a study of T cell responses to AZD1222 COVID-19 vaccine. TCRdb keeps only in-frame clones here, not all; method: immunoSEQ multiplex PCR. This sample yields 160,000 or so clones, of which 85% to 95% are seen a single time; less than 3% belongs to the top ten. The sequencing here drew on peripheral blood, taken on day 0 of AZD1222 vaccination. Source of these receptors: an adult in good health. Both conserved end residues are part of each CDR3. A D gene is named only where the DNA matches it firmly. The size of a clone is reported for some rows only, either as once, few or many, or as a class for expanded clones.

size,length,D,J,V,CDR3,DNA
once,18,TRBD1,TRBJ2-7,TRBV15,CATRQTGIGSLGSYEQYF,TGTGCCACCAGACAGACAGGGATTGGTTCTTTGGGCTCCTACGAGCAGTACTTC
-,13,TRBD1,TRBJ2-2,TRBV7-6,CASSLGTDGELFF,TGTGCCAGCAGCCTCGGGACAGACGGGGAGCTGTTTTTT
-,13,-,TRBJ1-1,TRBV24-1,CATSDATGKEAFF,TGTGCCACCAGTGATGCCACAGGGAAAGAAGCTTTCTTT
once,15,TRBD1,TRBJ2-1,TRBV7-8,CASSSPQGGYNEQFF,TGTGCCAGCAGCTCCCCACAGGGGGGATACAATGAGCAGTTCTTC
-,14,TRBD1,TRBJ1-2,TRBV3-1/TRBV3-2,CASSQVRQGIGYTF,TGTGCCAGCAGCCAAGTTAGACAGGGGATAGGGTACACCTTC
-,14,-,TRBJ2-7,TRBV4-1,CASSQTLSEYEQYF,TGCGCCAGCAGCCAAACCCTCTCCGAGTACGAGCAGTACTTC
-,11,-,TRBJ2-3,TRBV11-2,CASSYPDTQYF,TGTGCCAGCAGCTATCCAGATACGCAGTATTTT
-,12,-,TRBJ1-2,TRBV6-5,CASAQGSGGYTF,TGTGCCAGCGCGCAGGGGAGCGGTGGCTACACCTTC
-,16,-,TRBJ2-3,TRBV6-5,CASSYSSGRSTDTQYF,TGTGCCAGCAGTTACTCGTCAGGGCGGAGCACAGATACGCAGTATTTT
-,14,-,TRBJ1-1,TRBV6-4,CASSRDGAGTEAFF,TGTGCCAGCAGTCGGGACGGAGCTGGGACTGAAGCTTTCTTT
once,18,TRBD1,TRBJ1-2,TRBV3-1/TRBV3-2,CASSQEDRMAYYSGGYTF,TGTGCCAGCAGCCAAGAGGACAGGATGGCGTACTATTCGGGGGGCTACACCTTC
-,14,-,TRBJ1-3,TRBV5-1,CASSPKNSGNTIYF,TGCGCCAGCAGCCCCAAAAACTCTGGAAACACCATATATTTT
-,14,-,TRBJ1-1,TRBV10-3,CAISRDGLNTEAFF,TGTGCCATCAGCCGGGACGGACTGAACACTGAAGCTTTCTTT
-,13,-,TRBJ1-1,TRBV19,CASSLSLNTEAFF,TGTGCCAGTAGCTTAAGCCTGAACACTGAAGCTTTCTTT
-,15,-,TRBJ1-2,TRBV10-3,CAISGDVQGSGGYTF,TGTGCCATCAGTGGGGACGTTCAGGGGAGTGGGGGCTACACCTTC
once,15,-,TRBJ2-3,TRBV3-1/TRBV3-2,CASSQDLRLQDTQYF,TGTGCCAGCAGCCAAGATCTTCGACTTCAAGATACGCAGTATTTT
few,20,TRBD2,TRBJ2-2,TRBV5-8,CASSFPPPQTSGRGSGELFF,TGTGCCAGCAGCTTTCCCCCACCTCAGACTAGCGGGAGAGGTTCCGGGGAGCTGTTTTTT
-,15,-,TRBJ2-1,TRBV11-2,CASSLAWGSYNEQFF,TGTGCCAGCAGCTTAGCCTGGGGCTCCTACAATGAGCAGTTCTTC
-,12,-,TRBJ2-3,TRBV29-1,CSVEERTDTQYF,TGCAGCGTTGAAGAACGCACAGATACGCAGTATTTT
-,13,-,TRBJ1-2,TRBV7-8,CASSSLTERGYTF,TGTGCCAGCAGCTCGTTAACGGAACGGGGCTACACCTTC
-,16,-,TRBJ1-1,TRBV27,CASSFIGRALNTEAFF,TGTGCCAGCAGTTTCATCGGGAGGGCCCTTAACACTGAAGCTTTCTTT
-,16,-,TRBJ1-3,TRBV30,CAWSVWGTTSGNTIYF,TGTGCCTGGAGTGTATGGGGTACCACCTCTGGAAACACCATATATTTT
-,17,TRBD2,TRBJ2-1,TRBV5-6,CASSFSHLGLADNEQFF,TGTGCCAGCAGCTTTTCGCATTTGGGACTAGCGGACAATGAGCAGTTCTTC
-,12,-,TRBJ1-3,TRBV10-3,CAISVRGNTIYF,TGTGCCATCAGTGTACGGGGAAACACCATATATTTT
-,17,-,TRBJ2-3,TRBV4-1,CASSQDLRKPPTDTQYF,TGCGCCAGCAGCCAAGATTTGCGGAAGCCTCCCACAGATACGCAGTATTTT
-,18,TRBD2,TRBJ2-1,TRBV6-4,CASSDIPAESGSHNEQFF,TGTGCCAGCAGTGACATCCCTGCAGAGAGCGGGAGTCACAATGAGCAGTTCTTC
-,13,TRBD1,TRBJ1-2,TRBV27,CASRRTGAGGYTF,TGTGCCAGCAGACGGACAGGGGCCGGGGGCTACACCTTC
once,14,-,TRBJ1-6,TRBV6-5,CASQEALNNSPLHF,TGTGCCAGCCAGGAGGCCCTTAATAATTCACCCCTCCACTTT
-,18,TRBD2,TRBJ2-6,TRBV7-2,CASNLAGLFGSGANVLTF,TGTGCCAGCAACTTAGCGGGTCTCTTCGGCTCTGGGGCCAACGTCCTGACTTTC
-,14,-,TRBJ1-3,TRBV29-1,CSVTPEGSGNTIYF,TGCAGCGTTACCCCCGAGGGGTCCGGAAACACCATATATTTT
-,14,TRBD1,TRBJ1-5,TRBV3-1/TRBV3-2,CASSAQGAQQPQHF,TGTGCCAGCAGCGCTCAGGGGGCTCAACAGCCCCAGCATTTT
-,15,-,TRBJ2-1,TRBV30,CAWGTGTVSYNEQFF,TGTGCCTGGGGGACCGGGACGGTCTCCTACAATGAGCAGTTCTTC
-,16,TRBD2,TRBJ2-3,TRBV20-1,CSASRRTSGSTDTQYF,TGCAGTGCTAGTCGCCGGACTAGCGGGAGCACAGATACGCAGTATTTT
-,16,-,TRBJ1-2,TRBV21-1,CASSKPYIQGAHGYTF,TGTGCCAGCAGCAAACCATACATACAGGGGGCGCATGGCTACACCTTC
-,15,-,TRBJ1-1,TRBV6-5,CASMEDSTMNTEAFF,TGTGCCAGTATGGAGGACAGCACTATGAACACTGAAGCTTTCTTT
-,14,-,TRBJ2-7,TRBV7-6,CASSLEGGTYEQYF,TGTGCCAGCAGCTTAGAGGGGGGGACCTACGAGCAGTACTTC
-,13,-,TRBJ1-1,TRBV12-3/TRBV12-4,CASILGAYTEAFF,TGTGCCAGCATTCTTGGAGCGTACACTGAAGCTTTCTTT
-,14,-,TRBJ1-1,TRBV7-9,CASSVRVEGTEAFF,TGTGCCAGCAGCGTCAGGGTTGAGGGGACTGAAGCTTTCTTT
-,12,-,TRBJ2-3,TRBV3-1/TRBV3-2,CASSSSGWAQYF,TGTGCCAGCAGCTCCAGCGGGTGGGCGCAGTATTTT
-,14,TRBD1,TRBJ2-7,TRBV7-9,CASSPRDRGYEQYF,TGTGCCAGCAGCCCGAGGGACAGAGGCTACGAGCAGTACTTC
-,18,TRBD2,TRBJ2-3,TRBV3-1/TRBV3-2,CASSQGEGLAASTDTQYF,TGTGCCAGCAGCCAAGGAGAGGGACTAGCGGCTAGCACAGATACGCAGTATTTT
-,12,-,TRBJ1-1,TRBV29-1,CSVLSGNTEAFF,TGCAGCGTTTTGTCAGGGAACACTGAAGCTTTCTTT
-,15,TRBD2,TRBJ2-1,TRBV7-9,CASSLRLADNNEQFF,TGTGCCAGCAGCTTAAGACTAGCGGATAACAATGAGCAGTTCTTC
-,16,TRBD2,TRBJ2-3,TRBV7-6,CASSARLAASTDTQYF,TGTGCCAGCAGCGCCAGACTAGCGGCCAGCACAGATACGCAGTATTTT
-,18,TRBD1,TRBJ2-7,TRBV5-1,CASRAWGQGSPPTYEQYF,TGCGCCAGCAGGGCTTGGGGACAGGGGAGCCCTCCTACCTACGAGCAGTACTTC